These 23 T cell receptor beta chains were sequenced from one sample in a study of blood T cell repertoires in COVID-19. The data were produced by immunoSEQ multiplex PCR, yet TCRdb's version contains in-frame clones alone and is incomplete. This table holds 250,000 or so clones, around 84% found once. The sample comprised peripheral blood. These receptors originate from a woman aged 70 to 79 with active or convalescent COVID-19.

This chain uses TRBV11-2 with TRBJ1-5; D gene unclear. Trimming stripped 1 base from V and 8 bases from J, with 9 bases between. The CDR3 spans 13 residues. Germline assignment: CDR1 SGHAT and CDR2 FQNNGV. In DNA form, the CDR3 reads TGTGCCAGCAGCTTAGGGTGGAGGAAGCCCCAGCATTTT. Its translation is CASSLGWRKPQHF.

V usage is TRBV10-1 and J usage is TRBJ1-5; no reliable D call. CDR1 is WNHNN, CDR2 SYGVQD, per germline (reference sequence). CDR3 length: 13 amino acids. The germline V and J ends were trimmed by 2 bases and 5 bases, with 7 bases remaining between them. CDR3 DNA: TGCGCCAGCAGTGAGAACACCGATCAGCCCCAGCATTTT. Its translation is CASSENTDQPQHF.

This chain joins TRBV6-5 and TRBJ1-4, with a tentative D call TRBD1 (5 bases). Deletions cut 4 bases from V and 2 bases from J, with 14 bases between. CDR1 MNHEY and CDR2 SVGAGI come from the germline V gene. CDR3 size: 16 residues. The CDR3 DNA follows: TGTGCCAGCAGTTCGACAGTTTTGACGACTAATGAAAAACTGTTTTTT. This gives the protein CASSSTVLTTNEKLFF.

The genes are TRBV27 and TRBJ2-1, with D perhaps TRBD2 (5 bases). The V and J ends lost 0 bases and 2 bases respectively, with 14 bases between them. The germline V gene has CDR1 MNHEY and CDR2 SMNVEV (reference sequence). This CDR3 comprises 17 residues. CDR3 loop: CASSLSWLALTYNEQFF. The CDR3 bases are TGTGCCAGCAGTTTATCGTGGCTAGCCCTAACCTACAATGAGCAGTTCTTC.

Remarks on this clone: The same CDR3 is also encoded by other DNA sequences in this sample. The CDR3 region is CASSPGEPYGYTF. In nucleotides, the CDR3 is TGCGCCAGCAGCCCCGGGGAGCCCTATGGCTACACCTTC. This sequence joins TRBV5-1 and TRBJ1-2; D uncertain. The CDR3 length is 13 residues. Per the germline V gene, CDR1 is SGHRS and CDR2 is YFSETQ. V was trimmed by 4 bases and J by 4 bases, leaving 11 bases between them.

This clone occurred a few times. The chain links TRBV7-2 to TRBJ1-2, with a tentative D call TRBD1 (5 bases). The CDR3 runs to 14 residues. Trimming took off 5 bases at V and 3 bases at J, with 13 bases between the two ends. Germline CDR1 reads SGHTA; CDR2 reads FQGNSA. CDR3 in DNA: TGTGCCAGCAGCCCAGGGAGGGTCGACTATGGCTACACCTTC. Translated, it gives CASSPGRVDYGYTF.

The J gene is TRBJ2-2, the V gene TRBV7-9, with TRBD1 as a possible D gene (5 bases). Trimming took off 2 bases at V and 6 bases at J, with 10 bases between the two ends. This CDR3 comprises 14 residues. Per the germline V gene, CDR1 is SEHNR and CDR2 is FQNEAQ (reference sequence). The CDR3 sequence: CASSLLAGPGELFF. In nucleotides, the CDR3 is TGTGCCAGCAGCTTATTAGCAGGGCCCGGGGAGCTGTTTTTT.

CDR3 DNA sequence: TGTGCCAGCTCACCACCGCGGCAGGGGAACTATGGCTACACCTTC. This translates into CASSPPRQGNYGYTF. This chain uses TRBV18 with TRBJ1-2; D may be TRBD1 (6 bases). The germline V gene has CDR1 KGHSH and CDR2 LQKENI. V lost 0 bases and J lost 2, with 10 bases in between. This CDR3 is 15 amino acids long.

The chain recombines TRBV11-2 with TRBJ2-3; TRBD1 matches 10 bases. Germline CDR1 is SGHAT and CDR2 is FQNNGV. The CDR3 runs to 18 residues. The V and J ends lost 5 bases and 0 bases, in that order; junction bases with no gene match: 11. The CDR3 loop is CASSGGDRGPPSTDTQYF. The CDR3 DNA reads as TGTGCCAGCAGCGGCGGGGACAGGGGTCCCCCTAGCACAGATACGCAGTATTTT.

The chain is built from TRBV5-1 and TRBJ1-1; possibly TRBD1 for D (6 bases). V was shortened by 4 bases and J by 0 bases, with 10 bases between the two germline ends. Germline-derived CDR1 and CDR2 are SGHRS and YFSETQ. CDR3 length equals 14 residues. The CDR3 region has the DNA TGCGCCAGCAGCGAGGGGACACTGAACACTGAAGCTTTCTTT. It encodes CASSEGTLNTEAFF.

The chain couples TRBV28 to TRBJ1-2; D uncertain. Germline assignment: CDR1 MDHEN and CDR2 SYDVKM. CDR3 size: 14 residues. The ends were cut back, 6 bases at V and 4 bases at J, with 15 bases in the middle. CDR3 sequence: CASRRTPSGYGYTF. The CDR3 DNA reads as TGTGCCAGCAGACGAACACCATCAGGCTATGGCTACACCTTC.

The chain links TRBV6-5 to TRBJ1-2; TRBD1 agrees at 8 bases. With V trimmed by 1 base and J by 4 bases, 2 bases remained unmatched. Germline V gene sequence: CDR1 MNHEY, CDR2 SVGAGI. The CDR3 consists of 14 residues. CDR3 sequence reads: CASSYFDRGYGYTF. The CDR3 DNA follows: TGTGCCAGCAGTTACTTCGACAGGGGCTATGGCTACACCTTC.

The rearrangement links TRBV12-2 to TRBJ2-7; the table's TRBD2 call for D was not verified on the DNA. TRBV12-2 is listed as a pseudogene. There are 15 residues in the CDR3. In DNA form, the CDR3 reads TGTGCAAGTCGCTTAGGATGGGGCGGGAGCTACGAGCAGTACTTC. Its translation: CASRLGWGGSYEQYF.

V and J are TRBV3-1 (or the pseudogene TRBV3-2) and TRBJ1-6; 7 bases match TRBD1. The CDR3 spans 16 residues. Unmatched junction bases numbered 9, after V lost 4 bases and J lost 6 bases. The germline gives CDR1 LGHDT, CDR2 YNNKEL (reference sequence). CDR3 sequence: CASSLVTGNGNSPLHF. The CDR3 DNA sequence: TGTGCCAGCAGCCTCGTGACAGGGAATGGTAATTCACCCCTCCACTTT.

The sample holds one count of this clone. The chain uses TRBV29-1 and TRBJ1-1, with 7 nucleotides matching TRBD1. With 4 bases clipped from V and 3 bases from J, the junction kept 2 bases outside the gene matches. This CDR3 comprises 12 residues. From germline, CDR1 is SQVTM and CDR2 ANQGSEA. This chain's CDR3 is CSVGQGDTEAFF. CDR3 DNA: TGCAGCGTTGGACAGGGTGACACTGAAGCTTTCTTT.

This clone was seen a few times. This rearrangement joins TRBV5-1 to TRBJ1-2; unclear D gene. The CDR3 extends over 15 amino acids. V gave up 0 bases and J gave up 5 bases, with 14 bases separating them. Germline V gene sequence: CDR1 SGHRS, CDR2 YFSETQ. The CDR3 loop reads CASSLDTTIGYGYTF. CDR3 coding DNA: TGCGCCAGCAGCTTGGACACCACTATTGGATATGGCTACACCTTC.

Here the CDR3 reads CASHDRGRLKNTEAFF. The CDR3 DNA reads as TGTGCCAGCCACGACAGGGGGCGACTCAAGAACACTGAAGCTTTCTTT. This sequence joins TRBV13 and TRBJ1-1, with TRBD1 matching over 10 bases. Losses at the gene ends were 8 bases for V and 1 base for J; bases not matched to a gene: 10. CDR3 length: 16 amino acids. Germline V CDR1 and CDR2: PRHDT, FYEKMQ (reference sequence). The full variable domain, with the rest looked up from reference TRBV13 and TRBJ1-1, is AAGVIQSPRHLIKEKRETATLKCYPIPRHDTVYWYQQGPGQDPQFLISFYEKMQSDKGSIPDRFSAQQFSDYHSELNMSSLELGDSALYFCASHDRGRLKNTEAFFGQGTRLTVV.

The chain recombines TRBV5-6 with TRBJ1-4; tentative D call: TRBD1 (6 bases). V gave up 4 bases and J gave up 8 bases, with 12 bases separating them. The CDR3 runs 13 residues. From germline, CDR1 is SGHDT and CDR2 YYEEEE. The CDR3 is CASSLGHLEKLFF. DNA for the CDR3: TGTGCCAGCAGCCTGGGACACTTAGAAAAACTGTTTTTT.

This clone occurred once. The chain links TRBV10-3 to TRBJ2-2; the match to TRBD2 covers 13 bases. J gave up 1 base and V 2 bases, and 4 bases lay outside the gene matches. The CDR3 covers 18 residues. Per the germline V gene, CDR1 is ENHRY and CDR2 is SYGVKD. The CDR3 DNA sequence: TGTGCCATCAGTGAGGGACTAGCGGGGGCCCTGAACACCGGGGAGCTGTTTTTT. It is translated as CAISEGLAGALNTGELFF.

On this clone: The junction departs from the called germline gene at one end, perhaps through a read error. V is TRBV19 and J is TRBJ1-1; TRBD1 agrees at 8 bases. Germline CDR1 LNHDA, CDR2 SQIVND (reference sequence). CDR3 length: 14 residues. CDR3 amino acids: CASSIGDRNAEAFF. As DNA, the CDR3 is TGTGCCAGTAGTATTGGGGACAGGAACGCTGAAGCTTTCTTT. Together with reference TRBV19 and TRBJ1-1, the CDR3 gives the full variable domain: DGGITQSPKYLFRKEGQNVTLSCEQNLNHDAMYWYRQDPGQGLRLIYYSQIVNDFQKGDIAEGYSVSREKKESFPLTVTSAQKNPTAFYLCASSIGDRNAEAFFGQGTRLTVV.

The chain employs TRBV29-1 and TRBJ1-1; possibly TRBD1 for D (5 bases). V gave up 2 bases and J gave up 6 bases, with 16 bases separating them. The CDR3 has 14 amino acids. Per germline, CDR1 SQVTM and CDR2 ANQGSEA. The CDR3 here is CSVELSKRGAEAFF. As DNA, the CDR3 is TGCAGCGTTGAACTTTCTAAGCGGGGGGCTGAAGCTTTCTTT.

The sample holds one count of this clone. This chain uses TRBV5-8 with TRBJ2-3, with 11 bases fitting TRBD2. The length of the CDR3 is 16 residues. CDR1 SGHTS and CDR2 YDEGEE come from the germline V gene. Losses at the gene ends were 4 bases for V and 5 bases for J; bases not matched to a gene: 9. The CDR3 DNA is TGTGCCAGCAGCCGCGCACTAGCGGGGGCCGAAGATACGCAGTATTTT. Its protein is CASSRALAGAEDTQYF.

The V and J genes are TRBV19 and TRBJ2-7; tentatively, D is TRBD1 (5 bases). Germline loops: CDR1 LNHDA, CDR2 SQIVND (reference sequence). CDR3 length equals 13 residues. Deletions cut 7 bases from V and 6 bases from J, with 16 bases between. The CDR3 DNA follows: TGTGCCAGTACCCCCCGCAGGGATGTCGAGCAGTACTTC. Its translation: CASTPRRDVEQYF.